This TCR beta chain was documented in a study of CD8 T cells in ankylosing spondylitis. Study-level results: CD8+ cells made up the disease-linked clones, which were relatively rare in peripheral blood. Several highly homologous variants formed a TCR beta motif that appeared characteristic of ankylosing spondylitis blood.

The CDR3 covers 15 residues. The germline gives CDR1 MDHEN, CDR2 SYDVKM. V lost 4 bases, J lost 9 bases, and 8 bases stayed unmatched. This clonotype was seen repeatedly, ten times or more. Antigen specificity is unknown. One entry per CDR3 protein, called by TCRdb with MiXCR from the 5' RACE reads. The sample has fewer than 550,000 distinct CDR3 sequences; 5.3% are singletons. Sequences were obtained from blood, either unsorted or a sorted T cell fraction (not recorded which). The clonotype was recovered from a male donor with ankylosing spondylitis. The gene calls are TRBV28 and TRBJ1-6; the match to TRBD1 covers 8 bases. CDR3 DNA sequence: TGTGCCAGCAGTTCCCGGGACAGGTCGAGTTCACCCCTCCACTTT. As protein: CASSSRDRSSSPLHF.